These 27 T cell receptor beta chains originate from one sample sequenced in a study of blood T cell repertoires in COVID-19. The assay was immunoSEQ multiplex PCR, and TCRdb's table has in-frame clones only and misses some. The table lists about 55,000 clones, 75% to 85% of them singletons, with over 9.5% in the top ten. The sample comprised peripheral blood. The receptors derive from a human donor in a cohort sampled during active COVID-19.

The CDR3 coding sequence is TGTGCCAGCAGTGGACAGGGTTATGGCTACACCTTC. Protein sequence: CASSGQGYGYTF. The rearrangement links TRBV27 to TRBJ1-2; 8 nucleotides match TRBD1. CDR3 length: 12 amino acids. Germline values: CDR1 MNHEY, CDR2 SMNVEV (reference sequence). V was pared by 5 bases and J by 5 bases, with 1 base of the junction left unmatched.

V usage is TRBV9 and J usage is TRBJ1-5; 7 positions match TRBD1. Germline trimming cut 10 bases from V and 3 bases from J; bases unmatched to any gene: 13. The CDR3 extends over 15 amino acids. The V gene's germline CDR1 is SGDLS and CDR2 YYNGEE. The CDR3 sequence: CAGRGSGQHNQPQHF. CDR3 bases: TGTGCCGGCCGAGGTTCGGGACAGCACAATCAGCCCCAGCATTTT.

The J gene is TRBJ2-3, the V gene TRBV5-1; weak D call: TRBD2 (5 bases). This CDR3 contains 15 residues. The germline V gene has CDR1 SGHRS and CDR2 YFSETQ. The V gene lost 6 bases and the J gene lost 3 bases, with 17 bases spanning the gap. CDR3 protein: CASMETGMSTDTQYF. CDR3 nucleotides: TGCGCCAGCATGGAGACGGGGATGAGTACAGATACGCAGTATTTT. The full variable domain, rest sourced from reference TRBV5-1 and TRBJ2-3, is KAGVTQTPRYLIKTRGQQVTLSCSPISGHRSVSWYQQTPGQGLQFLFEYFSETQRNKGNFPGRFSGRQFSNSRSEMNVSTLELGDSALYLCASMETGMSTDTQYFGPGTRLTVL.

V usage is TRBV5-1 and J usage is TRBJ2-5; D gene ambiguous. The CDR3 has 15 amino acids. The V end lost 0 bases, the J end lost 5 bases, and 14 bases lay between the germline ends. Germline values: CDR1 SGHRS, CDR2 YFSETQ. The CDR3: CASSLESRYGETQYF. CDR3 bases: TGCGCCAGCAGCTTGGAGTCCCGATACGGGGAGACCCAGTACTTC.

V usage is TRBV7-2 and J usage is TRBJ2-2, with D unresolved. The V and J ends lost 5 bases and 3 bases respectively, with 13 bases between them. CDR1 is SGHTA and CDR2 is FQGNSA in the germline V gene. This CDR3 region has 15 residues. This CDR3 reads CASSRSARDTGELFF. The CDR3, as DNA: TGTGCCAGCAGCCGTTCCGCCCGGGACACCGGGGAGCTGTTTTTT.

This chain connects TRBV27 to TRBJ2-1, with TRBD1 matching 8 bases. The V segment lost 3 bases and the J segment 8 bases; nucleotides outside the gene matches: 3. The V gene's germline CDR1 is MNHEY and CDR2 SMNVEV (reference sequence). CDR3 length equals 13 residues. CDR3: CASSFRTGHEQFF. CDR3 bases: TGTGCCAGCAGTTTCCGGACAGGGCATGAGCAGTTCTTC.

The chain links TRBV5-1 to TRBJ1-2, with 10 bases identical to TRBD1. Germline loops: CDR1 SGHRS, CDR2 YFSETQ. After removal of 4 bases from V and 1 base from J, the junction contained 10 bases not matched to a gene. CDR3 length: 17 amino acids. The chain's CDR3 is CASSGGQGGYVNYGYTF. The CDR3 DNA is TGCGCCAGCAGCGGCGGACAGGGGGGGTATGTTAACTATGGCTACACCTTC.

J is TRBJ2-3 and V is TRBV14; D unclear. With 2 bases removed from V and 2 bases from J, the gap between germline ends came to 8 bases. This CDR3 contains 14 residues. CDR1 is SGHDN and CDR2 is FVKESK in the germline V gene. CDR3 region: CASSQQQITDTQYF. DNA for the CDR3: TGTGCCAGCAGCCAACAACAAATCACAGATACGCAGTATTTT.

CDR3 DNA sequence: TGTGCCAGCAGCCAAGCACTAGCGGGCTACAATGAGCAGTTCTTC. Translating it yields CASSQALAGYNEQFF. The gene calls are TRBV3-1 (or the pseudogene TRBV3-2) and TRBJ2-1; 9 bases align to TRBD2. Germline loops: CDR1 LGHDT, CDR2 YNNKEL (reference sequence). J lost 3 bases, V lost 1 base, and 1 base had no gene match. The CDR3 is made up of 15 amino acids.

V is TRBV14 and J is TRBJ2-5; the D is unclear. V lost 4 bases to trimming and J lost 2 bases, with 8 bases between them. Germline V CDR1 and CDR2: SGHDN, FVKESK. The CDR3 totals 13 residues. The CDR3 DNA sequence: TGTGCCAGCAGCCGAGTATCGCAAGAGACCCAGTACTTC. Its translation is CASSRVSQETQYF.

This chain links TRBV5-1 with TRBJ2-5, with D possibly matching TRBD2 (6 bases). The CDR3 has 12 amino acids. Trimming stripped 4 bases from V and 5 bases from J, with 9 bases between. CDR1 and CDR2 from the germline V gene are SGHRS and YFSETQ. The CDR3 coding sequence is TGCGCCAGCAGCCCCAGCGGGGAGACCCAGTACTTC. Translated, it gives CASSPSGETQYF.

This chain links TRBV7-2 with TRBJ1-2; possible D gene TRBD1, 5 bases. Trimming took off 2 bases at V and 3 bases at J, with 7 bases between the two ends. Germline V gene sequence: CDR1 SGHTA, CDR2 FQGNSA. CDR3 size: 13 residues. In DNA, the CDR3 is TGTGCCAGCAGCTTAAGCAGGGACTATGGCTACACCTTC. It specifies CASSLSRDYGYTF.

The J gene is TRBJ1-1, the V gene TRBV7-3, with 8 bases matching TRBD1. CDR3 length: 14 amino acids. Germline CDR1 SGHTA, CDR2 FQGTGA. The V gene end was trimmed by 5 bases and the J gene end by 3 bases; junction bases not matched to a gene: 5. This chain's CDR3 is CASSATGGHTEAFF. CDR3 DNA: TGTGCCAGCAGCGCTACAGGGGGGCACACTGAAGCTTTCTTT.

The chain links TRBV3-1 (or the pseudogene TRBV3-2) to TRBJ2-4; the D is unclear. The CDR3 length is 15 residues. V was trimmed by 1 base and J by 1 base, leaving 8 bases between them. The germline CDR1 and CDR2 sequences are LGHDT and YNNKEL (reference sequence). The CDR3 coding sequence is TGTGCCAGCAGCCAAGGTTCCCTGGCCAAAAACATTCAGTACTTC. This sequence encodes CASSQGSLAKNIQYF.

This chain links TRBV30 with TRBJ2-5; 8 positions match TRBD2. J gave up 5 bases and V 1 base, and 3 bases lay outside the gene matches. Germline V CDR1 and CDR2: GTSNPN, SVGIG (reference sequence). This CDR3 spans 13 amino acids. The CDR3 nucleotides read TGTGCCTGGAGTGCCTCGGGGGGGGAGACCCAGTACTTC. Its protein product is CAWSASGGETQYF.

This rearrangement joins TRBV7-7 to TRBJ2-1, with D possibly being TRBD1 (6 bases). The germline V and J ends were trimmed by 5 bases and 9 bases, with 20 bases remaining between them. The length of the CDR3 is 15 residues. Germline CDR1 SSHAT, CDR2 FNYEAQ (reference sequence). The CDR3 coding sequence is TGTGCCAGCAGCCCTCTGGGCCCTTTAGGGGGTGAGCAGTTCTTC. This gives the protein CASSPLGPLGGEQFF.

This chain connects TRBV4-3 to TRBJ2-1; the match to TRBD2 covers 10 bases. V lost 1 base and J lost 7; bases outside the gene matches: 7. Germline V gene lookup returns CDR1 LGHNA and CDR2 YSLEER. The CDR3 contains 16 residues. The CDR3 region is CASSQVAGGTRNEQFF. Here the CDR3 DNA reads TGCGCCAGCAGCCAAGTAGCGGGAGGCACCAGAAATGAGCAGTTCTTC.

The chain employs TRBV5-5 and TRBJ1-2; weak D call: TRBD1 (6 bases). The CDR3 is 16 residues long. Germline CDR1 SGHKS, CDR2 YYEKEE (reference sequence). The V end lost 4 bases, the J end lost 5 bases, and 21 bases lay between the germline ends. The DNA of the CDR3 is TGTGCCAGCAGCCCGGGACCGTCAGGGGTCGAGTATGGCTACACCTTC. Its translation: CASSPGPSGVEYGYTF.

The rearrangement uses TRBV7-2 and TRBJ2-1; 8 bases match TRBD1. The CDR3 is made up of 14 amino acids. Germline lookup yields CDR1 SGHTA and CDR2 FQGNSA. J was trimmed by 5 bases and V by 2 bases; bases with no gene match: 2. The CDR3 region is CASSLHRGNNEQFF. Written as DNA, the CDR3 is TGTGCCAGCAGCTTACACAGGGGGAACAATGAGCAGTTCTTC.

The rearrangement joins TRBV28 to TRBJ1-5; 8 bases line up with TRBD1. CDR1 MDHEN and CDR2 SYDVKM come from the germline V gene. The V segment lost 5 bases and the J segment 3 bases; nucleotides outside the gene matches: 6. There are 15 residues in the CDR3. CDR3 DNA sequence: TGTGCCAGCAGTCCCGACAGGGGTTACAATCAGCCCCAGCATTTT. Translated: CASSPDRGYNQPQHF.

The chain links TRBV10-2 to TRBJ2-7; the match to TRBD2 covers 9 bases. The CDR3 spans 15 residues. The V gene's germline CDR1 is WSHSY and CDR2 SAAADI. Germline trimming cut 4 bases from V and 3 bases from J; bases unmatched to any gene: 7. CDR3 DNA: TGCGCCAGCAGTGTAGGTCCGACTAGCGGCTACGAGCAGTACTTC. This translates into CASSVGPTSGYEQYF.

The gene calls are TRBV19 and TRBJ2-7, with D tentatively TRBD1 (5 bases). The CDR3 loop spans 14 amino acids. The germline V gene encodes CDR1 LNHDA and CDR2 SQIVND (reference sequence). Deletions cut 2 bases from V and 2 bases from J, with 10 bases between. DNA of the CDR3: TGTGCCAGTAGTATAAGGGAAGGGGCCTACGAGCAGTACTTC. This encodes CASSIREGAYEQYF.

This clone was counted many times. This CDR3 reads CASSSGQEEHF. DNA of the CDR3: TGTGCCAGCAGTTCGGGACAGGAGGAGCATTTT. The rearrangement links TRBV27 to TRBJ1-5; 8 bases are shared with TRBD1. Germline assignment: CDR1 MNHEY and CDR2 SMNVEV (reference sequence). V lost 4 bases, J lost 14 bases, and 4 bases stayed unmatched. CDR3 size: 11 residues.

This clone turned up a few times. The chain combines TRBV7-2 with TRBJ2-1; 8 bases fit TRBD2. Trimming cost V 5 bases and J 8 bases; bases outside gene matches: 11. The germline gives CDR1 SGHTA, CDR2 FQGNSA. CDR3 length: 15 residues. The CDR3 coding sequence is TGTGCCAGCAGCCCTCGAAGCGGGAGCCTCTATGAGCAGTTCTTC. It translates to CASSPRSGSLYEQFF.

The V and J genes are TRBV7-8 and TRBJ1-3; TRBD1 aligns across 8 bases. V lost 4 bases to trimming and J lost 0 bases; unmatched junction nucleotides: 5. Looked up from germline, CDR1 is SGHVS and CDR2 is FQNEAQ. The CDR3 has 16 amino acids. The chain's CDR3 is CASSSTGDYSGNTIYF. Here the CDR3 DNA reads TGTGCCAGCAGCTCGACAGGGGATTACTCTGGAAACACCATATATTTT.

This sequence joins TRBV5-1 and TRBJ2-5; D is uncertain. There are 15 residues in the CDR3. Germline V lookup: CDR1 SGHRS, CDR2 YFSETQ. Trimming took off 0 bases at V and 0 bases at J, with 9 bases between the two ends. CDR3 in amino acids: CASSLGSSDQETQYF. The CDR3 region has the DNA TGCGCCAGCAGCTTGGGTTCGTCTGACCAAGAGACCCAGTACTTC. Drawing the rest from reference TRBV5-1 and TRBJ2-5, the complete variable domain is KAGVTQTPRYLIKTRGQQVTLSCSPISGHRSVSWYQQTPGQGLQFLFEYFSETQRNKGNFPGRFSGRQFSNSRSEMNVSTLELGDSALYLCASSLGSSDQETQYFGPGTRLLVL.

The V call is TRBV21-1, the J call TRBJ2-7; the tabulated D call, TRBD1, remains unverified against the DNA. TRBV21-1 is tagged as a pseudogene. The CDR3 consists of 17 residues. DNA for the CDR3: TGTGCCAGCAGCAAACCTTCTGGACGACAGACCGACTACGAGCAGTACTTC. Translation: CASSKPSGRQTDYEQYF.